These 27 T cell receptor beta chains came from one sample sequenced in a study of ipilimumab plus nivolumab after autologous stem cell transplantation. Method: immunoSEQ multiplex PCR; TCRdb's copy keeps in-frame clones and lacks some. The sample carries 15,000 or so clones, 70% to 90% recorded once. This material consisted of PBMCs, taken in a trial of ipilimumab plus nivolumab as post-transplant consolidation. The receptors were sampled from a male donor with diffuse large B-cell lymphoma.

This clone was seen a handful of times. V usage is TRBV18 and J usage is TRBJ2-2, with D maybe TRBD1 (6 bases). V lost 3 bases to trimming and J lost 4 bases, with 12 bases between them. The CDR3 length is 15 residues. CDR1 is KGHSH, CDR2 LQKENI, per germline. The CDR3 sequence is CASSPPQGSTGELFF. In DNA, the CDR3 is TGTGCCAGCTCACCTCCACAGGGCAGCACCGGGGAGCTGTTTTTT.

CDR3 residues: CASSLEGQAIYEQYF. CDR3 in DNA: TGCGCCAGCAGCTTGGAGGGACAGGCCATCTACGAGCAGTACTTC. The V gene is TRBV5-1, the J gene TRBJ2-7; 8 nucleotides align to TRBD1. The V gene end was trimmed by 0 bases and the J gene end by 3 bases; junction bases not matched to a gene: 5. The CDR3 runs to 15 residues. In germline, CDR1 is SGHRS, CDR2 YFSETQ.

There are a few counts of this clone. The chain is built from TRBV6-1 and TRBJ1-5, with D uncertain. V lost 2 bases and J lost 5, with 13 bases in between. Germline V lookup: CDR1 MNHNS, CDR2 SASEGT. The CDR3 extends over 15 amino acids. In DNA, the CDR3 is TGTGCCAGCAGTGAATGGAGGACGGATGATCAGCCCCAGCATTTT. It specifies CASSEWRTDDQPQHF.

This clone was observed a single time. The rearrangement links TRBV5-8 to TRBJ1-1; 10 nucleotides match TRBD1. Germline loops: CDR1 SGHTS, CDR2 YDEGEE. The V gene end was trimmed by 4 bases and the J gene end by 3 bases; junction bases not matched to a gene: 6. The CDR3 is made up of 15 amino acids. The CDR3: CASSVRDRGYTEAFF. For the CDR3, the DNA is TGTGCCAGCAGCGTAAGGGACAGGGGTTACACTGAAGCTTTCTTT.

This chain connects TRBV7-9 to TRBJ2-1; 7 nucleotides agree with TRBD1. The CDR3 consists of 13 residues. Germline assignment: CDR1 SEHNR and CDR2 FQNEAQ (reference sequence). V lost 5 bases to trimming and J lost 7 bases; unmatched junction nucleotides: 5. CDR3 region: CASSPTGANEQFF. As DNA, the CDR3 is TGTGCCAGCAGCCCTACAGGGGCGAATGAGCAGTTCTTC.

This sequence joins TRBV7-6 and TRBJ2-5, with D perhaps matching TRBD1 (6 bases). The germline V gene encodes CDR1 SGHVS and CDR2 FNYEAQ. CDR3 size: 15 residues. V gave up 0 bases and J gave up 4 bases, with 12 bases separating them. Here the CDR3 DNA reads TGTGCCAGCAGCTTAGCGCACAGGGTAGGAGAGACCCAGTACTTC. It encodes CASSLAHRVGETQYF.

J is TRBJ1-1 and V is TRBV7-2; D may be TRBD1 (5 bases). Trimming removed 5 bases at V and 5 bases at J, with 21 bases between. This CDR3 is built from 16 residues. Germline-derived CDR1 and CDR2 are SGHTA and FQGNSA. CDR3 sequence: CASSPGGQGRGTEAFF. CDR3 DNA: TGTGCCAGCAGCCCCGGTGGGCAGGGAAGAGGAACTGAAGCTTTCTTT.

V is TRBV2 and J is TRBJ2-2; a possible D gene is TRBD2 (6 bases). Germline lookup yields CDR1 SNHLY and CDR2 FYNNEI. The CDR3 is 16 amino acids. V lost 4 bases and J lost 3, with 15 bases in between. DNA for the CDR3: TGTGCCAGCAGTGCCTTCCGTGCGGGGTACACCGGGGAGCTGTTTTTT. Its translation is CASSAFRAGYTGELFF.

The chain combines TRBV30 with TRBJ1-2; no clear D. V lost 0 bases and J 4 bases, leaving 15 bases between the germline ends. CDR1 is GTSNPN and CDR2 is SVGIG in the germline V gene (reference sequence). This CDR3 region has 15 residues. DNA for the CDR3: TGTGCCTGGAGTGTTCAGGCCTTATCCCTCTATGGCTACACCTTC. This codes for CAWSVQALSLYGYTF.

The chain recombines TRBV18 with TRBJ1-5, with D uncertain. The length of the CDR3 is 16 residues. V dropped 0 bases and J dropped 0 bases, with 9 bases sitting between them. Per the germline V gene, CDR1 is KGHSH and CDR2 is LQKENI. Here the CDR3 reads CASSPPYTYSNQPQHF. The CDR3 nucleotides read TGTGCCAGCTCACCACCCTACACTTATAGCAATCAGCCCCAGCATTTT. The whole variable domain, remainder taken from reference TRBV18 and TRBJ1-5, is NAGVMQNPRHLVRRRGQEARLRCSPMKGHSHVYWYRQLPEEGLKFMVYLQKENIIDESGMPKERFSAEFPKEGPSILRIQQVVRGDSAAYFCASSPPYTYSNQPQHFGDGTRLSIL.

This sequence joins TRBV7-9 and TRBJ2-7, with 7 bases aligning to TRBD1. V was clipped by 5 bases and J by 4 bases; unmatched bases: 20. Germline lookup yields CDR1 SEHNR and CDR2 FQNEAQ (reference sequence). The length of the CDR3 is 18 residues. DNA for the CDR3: TGTGCCAGCAGCCCACCCGCCGAGGACAGGCTTAAGACTTACGAGCAGTACTTC. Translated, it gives CASSPPAEDRLKTYEQYF. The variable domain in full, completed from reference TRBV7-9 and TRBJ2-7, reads DTGVSQNPRHKITKRGQNVTFRCDPISEHNRLYWYRQTLGQGPEFLTYFQNEAQLEKSRLLSDRFSAERPKGSFSTLEIQRTEQGDSAMYLCASSPPAEDRLKTYEQYFGPGTRLTVT.

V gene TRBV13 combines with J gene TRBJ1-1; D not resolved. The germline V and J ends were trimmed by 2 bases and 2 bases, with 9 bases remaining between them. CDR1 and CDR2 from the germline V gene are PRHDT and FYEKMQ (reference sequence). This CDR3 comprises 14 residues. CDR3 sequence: CASSLRDINTEAFF. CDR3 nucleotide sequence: TGTGCCAGCAGCTTAAGGGATATCAACACTGAAGCTTTCTTT.

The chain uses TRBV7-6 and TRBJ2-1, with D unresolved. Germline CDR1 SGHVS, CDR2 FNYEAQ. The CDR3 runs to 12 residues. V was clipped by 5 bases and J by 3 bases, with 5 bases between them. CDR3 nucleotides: TGTGCCAGCAGCGTCGGCTACAATGAGCAGTTCTTC. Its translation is CASSVGYNEQFF.

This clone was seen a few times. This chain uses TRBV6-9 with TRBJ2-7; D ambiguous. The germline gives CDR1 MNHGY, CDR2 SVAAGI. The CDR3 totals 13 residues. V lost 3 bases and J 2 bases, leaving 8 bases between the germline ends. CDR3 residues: CASSYRRTYEQYF. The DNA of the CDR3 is TGTGCCAGCAGTTACAGACGGACCTACGAGCAGTACTTC.

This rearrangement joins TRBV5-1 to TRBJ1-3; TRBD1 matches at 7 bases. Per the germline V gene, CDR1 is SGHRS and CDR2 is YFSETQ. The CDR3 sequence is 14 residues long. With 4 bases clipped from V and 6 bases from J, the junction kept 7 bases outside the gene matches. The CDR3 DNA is TGCGCCAGCAGCGCGGGGACAGTTTTAAACACCATATATTTT. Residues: CASSAGTVLNTIYF. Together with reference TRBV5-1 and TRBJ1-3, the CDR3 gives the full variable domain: KAGVTQTPRYLIKTRGQQVTLSCSPISGHRSVSWYQQTPGQGLQFLFEYFSETQRNKGNFPGRFSGRQFSNSRSEMNVSTLELGDSALYLCASSAGTVLNTIYFGEGSWLTVV.

The CDR3 sequence is CSVERDRGDEQYF. In DNA form, the CDR3 reads TGCAGCGTTGAAAGGGACAGGGGGGACGAGCAGTACTTC. The chain recombines TRBV29-1 with TRBJ2-7, with 11 bases aligning to TRBD1. The trim removed 2 bases at V and 5 bases at J, leaving 2 bases unmatched. The CDR3 consists of 13 residues. CDR1 and CDR2 (germline): SQVTM, ANQGSEA.

CDR3 nucleotides: TGTGCCAGCAGTCCCACAGGGTCTTTTTATGGCTACACCTTC. This encodes CASSPTGSFYGYTF. This chain uses TRBV6-5 with TRBJ1-2, with a tentative D call TRBD1 (6 bases). Per the germline V gene, CDR1 is MNHEY and CDR2 is SVGAGI. This CDR3 is 14 amino acids long. Trimming pared 5 bases from V and 5 bases from J, leaving 15 bases between.

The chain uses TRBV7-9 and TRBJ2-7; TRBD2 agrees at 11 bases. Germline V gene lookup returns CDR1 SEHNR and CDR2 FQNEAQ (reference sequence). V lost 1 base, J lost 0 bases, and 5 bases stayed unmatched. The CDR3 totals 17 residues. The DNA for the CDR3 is TGTGCCAGCAGCTTAGGGATAGCGGGAGGGCCCTCCTACGAGCAGTACTTC. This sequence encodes CASSLGIAGGPSYEQYF.

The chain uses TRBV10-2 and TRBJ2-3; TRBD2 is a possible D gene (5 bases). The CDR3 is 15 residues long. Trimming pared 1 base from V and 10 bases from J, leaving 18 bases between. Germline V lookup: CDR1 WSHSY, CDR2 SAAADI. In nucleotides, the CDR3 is TGCGCCAGCAGTGAGTTAGCGACTCCCGAGAGGGCGCAGTATTTT. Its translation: CASSELATPERAQYF.

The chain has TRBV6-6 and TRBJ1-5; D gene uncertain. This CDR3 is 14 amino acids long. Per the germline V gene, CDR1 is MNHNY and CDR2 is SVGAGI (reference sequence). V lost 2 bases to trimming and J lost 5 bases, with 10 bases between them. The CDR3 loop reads CASSYPGPDQPQHF. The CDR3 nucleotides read TGTGCCAGCAGTTACCCCGGACCCGATCAGCCCCAGCATTTT.

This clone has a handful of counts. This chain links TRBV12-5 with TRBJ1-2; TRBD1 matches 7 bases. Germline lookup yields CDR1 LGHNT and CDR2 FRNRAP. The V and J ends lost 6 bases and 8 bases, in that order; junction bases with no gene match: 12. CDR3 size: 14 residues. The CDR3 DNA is TGTGCTAGTGGCCCTAGGGAGGGGGCGAGAGGCTACACCTTC. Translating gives CASGPREGARGYTF.

The CDR3 nucleotides are TGCGCCAGCAGCCTCGGACTAGCGGGGCGCACAGATACGCAGTATTTT. Encoded protein: CASSLGLAGRTDTQYF. This chain links TRBV10-2 with TRBJ2-3, with TRBD2 identical over 12 bases. Germline trimming cut 6 bases from V and 1 base from J; bases unmatched to any gene: 5. CDR1 WSHSY and CDR2 SAAADI come from the germline V gene. CDR3 length: 16 amino acids.

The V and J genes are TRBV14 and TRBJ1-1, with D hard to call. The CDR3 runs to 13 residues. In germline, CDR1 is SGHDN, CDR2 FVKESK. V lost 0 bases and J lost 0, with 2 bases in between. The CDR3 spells CASSQDLNTEAFF. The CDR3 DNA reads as TGTGCCAGCAGCCAAGACCTGAACACTGAAGCTTTCTTT.

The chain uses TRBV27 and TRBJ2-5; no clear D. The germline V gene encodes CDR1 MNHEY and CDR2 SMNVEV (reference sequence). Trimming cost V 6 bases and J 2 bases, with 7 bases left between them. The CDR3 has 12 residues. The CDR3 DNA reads TGTGCCAGCAGAATAGGGCAAGAGACCCAGTACTTC. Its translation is CASRIGQETQYF.

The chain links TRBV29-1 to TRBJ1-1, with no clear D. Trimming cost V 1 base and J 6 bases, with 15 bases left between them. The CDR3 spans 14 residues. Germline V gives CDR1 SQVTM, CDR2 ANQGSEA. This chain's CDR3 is CSVEAEGRSSEAFF. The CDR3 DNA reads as TGCAGCGTTGAAGCGGAGGGAAGAAGCTCTGAAGCTTTCTTT.

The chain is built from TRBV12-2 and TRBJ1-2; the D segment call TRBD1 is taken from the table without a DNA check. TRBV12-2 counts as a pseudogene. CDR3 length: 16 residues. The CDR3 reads CASRPGQGVTNYGYTF. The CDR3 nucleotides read TGTGCAAGTCGCCCCGGACAGGGAGTCACTAACTATGGCTACACCTTC.

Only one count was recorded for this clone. CDR3 bases: TGTGCCAGCAGCCGACATGGGGGCTACACCTTC. The encoded protein is CASSRHGGYTF. This chain links TRBV6-5 with TRBJ1-2; D is ambiguous. The V gene's germline CDR1 is MNHEY and CDR2 SVGAGI. V shed 6 bases and J shed 8 bases, with 10 bases lying between them. The CDR3 totals 11 residues.